This is a list of T cell receptor beta chains from one sample in a study of OX40 agonist ivuxolimab in advanced cancers. Measured with immunoSEQ multiplex PCR; TCRdb has only the in-frame clones, and not every one. The repertoire includes about 150,000 clones, 93% of them detected once, and 1% sits in the top ten. This specimen consisted of CD4+ or CD8+ T cells sorted from blood, obtained in a trial of the OX40 agonist ivuxolimab. Receptor source: an adult with an advanced solid tumor such as melanoma, head and neck, liver or kidney cancer. The CDR3 runs from the conserved cysteine through the conserved F or W. Each record gives: J gene, clone size, D gene, V gene, CDR3 protein, CDR3 DNA. The D gene is left open where the match is weak. Size values are once, few and many counts, or a class for expanded clones, and some rows have none.

TRBJ1-5	-	-	TRBV7-9	CASSSWTDQPQHF	TGTGCCAGCAGCTCTTGGACGGATCAGCCCCAGCATTTT
TRBJ2-4	-	-	TRBV19	CASSIGDLGGPKNIQYF	TGTGCCAGTAGTATAGGCGATTTAGGGGGGCCCAAAAACATTCAGTACTTC
TRBJ1-1	once	-	TRBV25-1	CASSHTHWDTEAFF	TGTGCCAGCAGCCACACGCACTGGGACACTGAAGCTTTCTTT
TRBJ1-5	-	TRBD1	TRBV28	CASITGGSNQPQHF	TGTGCCAGCATTACAGGGGGCAGCAATCAGCCCCAGCATTTT
TRBJ1-1	-	-	TRBV25-1	CASSEVGAGVLDTEAFF	TGTGCCAGCAGTGAAGTTGGGGCAGGGGTCCTCGACACTGAAGCTTTCTTT
TRBJ2-7	-	-	TRBV28	CASSNRGYSYYEQYF	TGTGCCAGCAGTAATCGGGGGTATAGCTATTACGAGCAGTACTTC
TRBJ2-1	few	TRBD2	TRBV29-1	CSVEAGLAGGASYNEQFF	TGCAGCGTTGAGGCGGGACTAGCGGGAGGAGCGTCCTACAATGAGCAGTTCTTC
TRBJ1-1	-	TRBD1	TRBV30	CAWSPRDRVREAFF	TGTGCCTGGAGCCCCCGGGACAGGGTGCGTGAAGCTTTCTTT
TRBJ1-4	-	-	TRBV14	CASSQSGGLNEKLFF	TGTGCCAGCAGCCAATCAGGAGGACTTAATGAAAAACTGTTTTTT
TRBJ2-1	once	TRBD1	TRBV27	CASSSIGQGEQFF	TGTGCCAGCAGTTCCATAGGACAGGGGGAGCAGTTCTTC
TRBJ1-3	-	-	TRBV5-1	CASSWGFGLQGNTIYF	TGCGCCAGCAGCTGGGGGTTCGGCTTGCAAGGAAACACCATATATTTT
TRBJ1-2	-	-	TRBV4-3	CASSQSNRGGIYGYTF	TGCGCCAGCAGCCAGTCCAACCGGGGGGGTATCTATGGCTACACCTTC
TRBJ2-7	-	TRBD2	TRBV5-4	CASSRASSGRASEQYF	TGTGCCAGCAGCCGGGCCTCTAGCGGGAGGGCCTCCGAGCAGTACTTC
TRBJ2-3	-	TRBD1	TRBV19	CASSTGQGVTDTQYF	TGTGCCAGTAGTACGGGACAGGGAGTCACAGATACGCAGTATTTT
TRBJ1-3	-	-	TRBV6-5	CASSSAGLAGNTIYF	TGTGCCAGCAGTTCCGCAGGACTGGCTGGAAACACCATATATTTT
TRBJ1-6	-	TRBD1	TRBV19	CASSIRTGAPDNSPLHF	TGTGCCAGTAGTATACGGACAGGGGCCCCTGATAATTCACCCCTCCACTTT
TRBJ1-5	-	TRBD1	TRBV28	CASSSPRDRSPRGNQPQHF	TGTGCCAGCAGTTCCCCACGGGACAGGAGCCCCAGGGGCAATCAGCCCCAGCATTTT
TRBJ2-2	-	-	TRBV5-6	CASSLSRDGVFIGELFF	TGTGCCAGCAGCTTGTCCCGGGACGGAGTATTTATCGGGGAGCTGTTTTTT
TRBJ1-4	-	-	TRBV7-6	CASSFTKSATNEKLFF	TGTGCCAGCAGCTTCACTAAGAGTGCAACTAATGAAAAACTGTTTTTT
TRBJ1-1	-	TRBD1	TRBV7-9	CASSPGTGLTEAFF	TGTGCCAGCAGCCCCGGGACAGGGCTGACTGAAGCTTTCTTT
TRBJ2-6	-	TRBD1	TRBV5-1	CASSPGTGKISGANVLTF	TGCGCCAGCAGCCCCGGGACAGGGAAAATATCTGGGGCCAACGTCCTGACTTTC
TRBJ2-3	-	TRBD1	TRBV5-1	CASSPVVGQGPDTQYF	TGCGCCAGCAGCCCGGTCGTCGGACAGGGACCAGATACGCAGTATTTT
TRBJ2-3	-	TRBD1	TRBV7-2	CASSFDRGTDTQYF	TGTGCCAGCAGCTTCGACAGGGGCACAGATACGCAGTATTTT
TRBJ2-5	-	-	TRBV20-1	CSARVMETQYF	TGCAGTGCTAGAGTTATGGAGACCCAGTACTTC
TRBJ1-5	-	-	TRBV4-1	CASSPTGGVIGAQHF	TGCGCCAGCAGCCCCACGGGGGGGGTAATAGGAGCCCAGCATTTT
TRBJ2-5	-	TRBD1	TRBV6-5	CASSSSGGRETQYF	TGTGCCAGCAGTTCTTCAGGGGGCCGGGAGACCCAGTACTTC
TRBJ2-7	-	-	TRBV6-5	CASSYLKGTEQYF	TGTGCCAGCAGTTACCTGAAAGGGACCGAGCAGTACTTC
TRBJ2-5	few	-	TRBV5-6	CASTLDIQETQYF	TGTGCCAGCACCTTAGACATCCAAGAGACCCAGTACTTC
TRBJ2-1	-	-	TRBV28	CASSAAYNEQFF	TGTGCCAGCTCAGCGGCCTACAATGAGCAGTTCTTC
TRBJ1-5	-	-	TRBV19	CASSIGRVQPQHF	TGTGCCAGTAGTATCGGCAGGGTGCAGCCCCAGCATTTT
TRBJ2-7	-	-	TRBV6-5	CASSYQGSSYEQYF	TGTGCCAGCAGTTACCAGGGGAGCTCCTACGAGCAGTACTTC
TRBJ2-1	-	-	TRBV19	CASALRTEQFF	TGTGCCAGCGCTCTCCGGACTGAGCAGTTCTTC
TRBJ2-6	-	-	TRBV27	CASSSGRPPNVLTF	TGTGCCAGCAGTTCGGGACGGCCACCCAACGTCCTGACTTTC
TRBJ2-3	once	-	TRBV27	CASSFSGLRTDTQYF	TGTGCCAGCAGTTTCAGTGGGTTACGCACAGATACGCAGTATTTT
TRBJ1-4	-	-	TRBV10-3	CAIPLPPTDSFNEKLFF	TGTGCCATCCCTTTACCCCCCACGGACAGTTTTAATGAAAAACTGTTTTTT
TRBJ1-1	few	-	TRBV7-9	CASSTTERLTEAFF	TGTGCCAGCAGCACGACAGAGCGGTTGACTGAAGCTTTCTTT
TRBJ2-7	-	-	TRBV9	CASSAWDHSYEQYF	TGTGCCAGCAGCGCCTGGGACCACTCCTACGAGCAGTACTTC
TRBJ1-2	-	TRBD1	TRBV5-1	CASSLGPGQDGYTF	TGCGCCAGCAGCTTGGGGCCCGGACAGGATGGCTACACCTTC
TRBJ1-5	-	TRBD1	TRBV11-2	CASSLAGQSYQPQHF	TGTGCCAGCAGCTTAGCGGGACAGTCTTATCAGCCCCAGCATTTT
TRBJ1-2	-	-	TRBV29-1	CSVDQGTFYGYTF	TGCAGCGTTGATCAGGGGACCTTCTATGGCTACACCTTC